The 3 T cell receptor beta chains given below trace back to one sample, sequenced in a study of identical twins. MiXCR was run by TCRdb on the 5' RACE reads, yielding one entry per CDR3 protein. The table shows approximately 600,000 distinct CDR3 sequences, with under 8.5% occurring only once. This sample was also put to use in a study of yellow fever vaccine responses in identical twins.

Material for sequencing was PBMCs. The receptors come from a woman between 18 and 30 years old in good health.

This rearrangement joins TRBV15 to TRBJ2-2; 7 nucleotides match TRBD2. The CDR3 spans 12 residues. J gave up 7 bases and V 8 bases, and 4 bases lay outside the gene matches. Germline V lookup: CDR1 LNHNV, CDR2 YYDKDF (reference sequence). The CDR3 sequence is CATGLGVGELFF. The CDR3 DNA follows: TGTGCCACCGGACTAGGGGTCGGGGAGCTGTTTTTT.

The table lists this clonotype with many counts. The CDR3 DNA follows: TGCGCCAGCAGCCCGACAGGGGCCACCGGGGAGCTGTTTTTT. It specifies CASSPTGATGELFF. The J gene is TRBJ2-2, the V gene TRBV5-1; 8 bases are a match to TRBD1. The germline V gene has CDR1 SGHRS and CDR2 YFSETQ. Trimming took 4 bases from V and 4 from J; bases not matched to a gene: 3. This CDR3 spans 14 amino acids.

The table lists this clonotype with a few counts. The chain couples TRBV12-3 or TRBV12-4 to TRBJ2-2, with 8 bases matching TRBD2. Trimming cost V 6 bases and J 4 bases; bases outside gene matches: 10. The CDR3 covers 16 residues. The CDR3 bases are TGTGCCAGCAGCCCCCGGGTTAGCGGGATCACCGGGGAGCTGTTTTTT. As protein: CASSPRVSGITGELFF.